A selection of T cell receptor beta chains follows, all from one sample in a study of cytomegalovirus exposure and HLA in healthy donors. Method: immunoSEQ multiplex PCR; TCRdb's copy keeps in-frame clones and lacks some. Seen here are more than 30,000 clones, around 70% observed once, and the top ten hold around 9.1%. Sample: PBMCs. These receptors came from a man aged 35 to 55 in good health and CMV-seropositive. The CDR3 runs from the conserved cysteine through the conserved F or W. A D gene is named only where the DNA matches it firmly. Not every row has a clone size; where given, it reads once, few, many or a size class.

D gene	J gene	V gene	clone size	CDR3 protein	CDR3 DNA
TRBD1	TRBJ2-7	TRBV29-1	few	CSVWDSRRGEQYF	TGCAGCGTCTGGGACAGCCGCCGGGGCGAGCAGTACTTC
NA	TRBJ2-5	TRBV7-2	NA	CASSLGGGLETQYF	TGTGCCAGCAGCTTGGGGGGGGGCTTAGAGACCCAGTACTTC
TRBD1	TRBJ1-6	TRBV5-5	NA	CASSYLRQGRFSPLHF	TGTGCCAGCAGCTACCTAAGACAGGGAAGATTCTCACCCCTCCACTTT
TRBD1	TRBJ2-7	TRBV28	NA	CASSIAGQGYEQYF	TGTGCCAGCAGTATTGCGGGACAGGGCTACGAGCAGTACTTC
NA	TRBJ1-2	TRBV11-2	NA	CASSLGGGQYTF	TGTGCCAGCAGCTTAGGAGGGGGTCAATACACCTTC
NA	TRBJ2-7	TRBV10-3	few	CAISDGGILSYEQYF	TGTGCCATCAGTGATGGGGGGATACTCTCCTACGAGCAGTACTTC
NA	TRBJ2-5	TRBV18	few	CASSPRLVQETQYF	TGTGCCAGCTCACCACGACTGGTTCAAGAGACCCAGTACTTC
TRBD1	TRBJ2-2	TRBV7-7	NA	CASSAQGAGTGELFF	TGTGCCAGCAGCGCACAGGGGGCGGGCACCGGGGAGCTGTTTTTT
NA	TRBJ1-5	TRBV6-1	once	CASSEEGPGSNQPQHF	TGTGCCAGCAGTGAAGAGGGCCCGGGGAGCAATCAGCCCCAGCATTTT
NA	TRBJ2-5	TRBV11-2	NA	CASSLGVGGAGQETQYF	TGTGCCAGCAGCTTAGGGGTTGGGGGGGCAGGGCAAGAGACCCAGTACTTC
NA	TRBJ1-2	TRBV19	NA	CASNIDRTGGYTF	TGTGCCAGTAACATTGACAGGACGGGAGGCTACACCTTC
NA	TRBJ1-2	TRBV29-1	few	CSVEVAGTSGYTF	TGCAGCGTTGAAGTGGCCGGGACATCTGGCTACACCTTC
TRBD2	TRBJ2-5	TRBV2	NA	CASSEKRTSGETQYF	TGTGCCAGCAGTGAAAAAAGGACTAGCGGAGAGACCCAGTACTTC
NA	TRBJ1-3	TRBV5-1	NA	CASSLAGGEGNTIYF	TGCGCCAGCAGCTTGGCCGGGGGGGAAGGAAACACCATATATTTT
NA	TRBJ2-5	TRBV5-1	NA	CASSLLPSDADPGETQYF	TGCGCCAGCAGCTTACTTCCCTCTGACGCCGATCCAGGGGAGACCCAGTACTTC
NA	TRBJ1-5	TRBV6-1	NA	CASSERGAQPQHF	TGTGCCAGCAGTGAACGGGGGGCTCAGCCCCAGCATTTT
TRBD2	TRBJ2-1	TRBV6-1	NA	CASSETWGGGANEQFF	TGTGCCAGCAGTGAAACTTGGGGCGGGGGGGCCAATGAGCAGTTCTTC
NA	TRBJ2-1	TRBV5-4	NA	CASSPDSYNEQFF	TGTGCCAGCAGCCCAGACAGCTACAATGAGCAGTTCTTC
NA	TRBJ2-5	TRBV9	NA	CASTNGNQETQYF	TGTGCCAGCACGAACGGGAACCAAGAGACCCAGTACTTC
TRBD2	TRBJ2-2	TRBV4-1	NA	CASSQPLAGPTGELFF	TGCGCCAGCAGCCAACCACTAGCGGGTCCTACCGGGGAGCTGTTTTTT
NA	TRBJ2-2	TRBV7-7	NA	CASSPMTGELFF	TGTGCCAGCAGCCCCATGACCGGGGAGCTGTTTTTT
NA	TRBJ2-6	TRBV4-1	NA	CASSQEGRTAPNSGANVLTF	TGCGCCAGCAGCCAAGAAGGGCGGACAGCCCCCAACTCTGGGGCCAACGTCCTGACTTTC
NA	TRBJ2-3	TRBV7-3	NA	CASSLLGADTQYF	TGTGCCAGCAGCTTACTAGGAGCAGATACGCAGTATTTT
TRBD1	TRBJ2-1	TRBV11-3	NA	CASSEGAAANEQFF	TGTGCCAGCAGCGAGGGGGCCGCAGCAAATGAGCAGTTCTTC
NA	TRBJ2-7	TRBV19	NA	CASSIQDKSEQYF	TGTGCCAGTAGTATTCAGGACAAAAGCGAGCAGTACTTC
TRBD2	TRBJ2-1	TRBV28	NA	CASSLGGGIRNEQFF	TGTGCCAGCAGTTTGGGCGGGGGGATTCGGAATGAGCAGTTCTTC
TRBD1	TRBJ1-6	TRBV5-6	NA	CASSPMGDRAGSPLHF	TGTGCCAGCAGCCCCATGGGCGACAGGGCTGGGTCACCCCTCCACTTT